This T cell receptor (beta chain) appears in the sequencing data of a study of T-cell reconstitution after alpha-beta-depleted transplantation in children. Study-wide results and caveats: Reportedly, alpha-beta T cells present about two months post-transplant originated from several hundred expanded clones of graft origin. Surviving recipient cells, namely T cells and thymic progenitors, were the source of high day-60 TCRbeta diversity in some patients. Fresh T-cell production supplied most of the T-cell counts and diversity seen one year after transplant.

A library of TCRbeta sequences, prepared with unique molecular identifiers, was generated. TCRdb passed the PCR reads through MiXCR, listing each CDR3 protein once. The sample yields 700,000 or so distinct CDR3 sequences, about 12% seen once. Note on this clonotype: The antigen remains undetermined.

Between the trimmed V and J ends, which lost 0 bases and 6 bases, there was a span of 18 bases. Germline V lookup: CDR1 SGHRS, CDR2 YFSETQ. The CDR3 runs to 16 residues. The rearrangement uses TRBV5-1 and TRBJ1-2; D may be TRBD1 (5 bases). This clonotype was sampled from a girl aged 2 to 9 with congenital amegakaryocytic thrombocytopenia, due to receive a stem cell transplant. The sample here was PBMCs, taken before TCRalphabeta/CD19-depleted stem cell transplant. The CDR3 nucleotides read TGCGCCAGCAGCTTGGAAATATCCGGGACGGGGCATGGCTACACCTTC. This gives the protein CASSLEISGTGHGYTF.